This T cell receptor beta chain originates from a study of cytomegalovirus exposure and HLA in healthy donors. Using immunoSEQ multiplex PCR, the repertoire was profiled, and TCRdb retains in-frame clones only, with some absent. The table includes about 250,000 clones, 80% to 90% detected once. This TCR came from a young man in good health and CMV-seronegative. The sequencing sample was made of PBMCs.

The CDR3 reads CASSWPGREQPQHF. In DNA form, the CDR3 reads TGTGCCAGTAGTTGGCCGGGACGGGAGCAGCCCCAGCATTTT. The gene calls are TRBV19 and TRBJ1-5; tentatively, D is TRBD1 (5 bases). Per the germline V gene, CDR1 is LNHDA and CDR2 is SQIVND (reference sequence). The CDR3 has 14 amino acids. V shed 5 bases and J shed 7 bases, with 15 bases lying between them.